Shown below are 24 T cell receptor beta chains from a single sample sequenced in a study of control samples from healthy donors and cancer patients. Sequencing used immunoSEQ multiplex PCR; TCRdb keeps in-frame clones, though not all of them. This sample yields more than 50,000 clones, of which 95% to 97% are seen a single time; 1.1% belongs to the top ten. Sequenced input: blood. Source of these receptors: a young woman in good health.

The chain uses TRBV4-1 and TRBJ2-7; 7 nucleotides line up with TRBD2. The germline V gene encodes CDR1 MGHRA and CDR2 YSYEKL. Trimming cost V 6 bases and J 4 bases; bases outside gene matches: 9. CDR3 length equals 14 residues. CDR3 in DNA: TGCGCCAGCAGTGGGGGGGTGGCTGTGTACGAGCAGTACTTC. Translation: CASSGGVAVYEQYF.

The rearrangement links TRBV29-1 to TRBJ1-1; 9 bases are a match to TRBD1. CDR3 length equals 17 residues. CDR1 SQVTM and CDR2 ANQGSEA come from the germline V gene. Trimming took 1 base from V and 5 from J; bases not matched to a gene: 14. The CDR3 sequence: CSVEGGQGRKRGTEAFF. As DNA, the CDR3 is TGCAGCGTTGAAGGCGGACAGGGGCGCAAGAGGGGTACTGAAGCTTTCTTT.

V is TRBV19 and J is TRBJ1-1; D possibly corresponds to TRBD1 (6 bases). Trimming removed 3 bases from V and 10 bases from J, with 15 bases in between. Per germline, CDR1 LNHDA and CDR2 SQIVND (reference sequence). This CDR3 has 13 amino acids. The CDR3 region is CASSIQWGAGAFF. CDR3 bases: TGTGCCAGTAGTATTCAGTGGGGGGCTGGAGCTTTCTTT.

The chain joins TRBV4-1 to TRBJ1-5, with D perhaps TRBD1 (5 bases). Germline V CDR1 and CDR2: MGHRA, YSYEKL. V was shortened by 0 bases and J by 9 bases, with 15 bases between the two germline ends. The CDR3 runs to 15 residues. CDR3 DNA sequence: TGCGCCAGCAGCCAAGATCTCGGGGCCACGGGGCCCCAGCATTTT. Residues: CASSQDLGATGPQHF.

CDR3 DNA: TGTGCCAGCAACCTGGGGGGGGCGACCACTGAAGCTTTCTTT. As protein: CASNLGGATTEAFF. The chain couples TRBV11-2 to TRBJ1-1; D possibly corresponds to TRBD1 (6 bases). CDR1 is SGHAT, CDR2 FQNNGV, per germline. Trimming took 7 bases from V and 4 from J, leaving 16 bases between them. The CDR3 runs 14 residues.

The rearrangement links TRBV3-1 (or the pseudogene TRBV3-2) to TRBJ1-5; D gene unclear. Trimming took off 0 bases at V and 0 bases at J, with 0 bases between the two ends. The CDR3 contains 13 residues. CDR1 and CDR2 (germline): LGHDT, YNNKEL (reference sequence). CDR3 residues: CASSQDSNQPQHF. In DNA, the CDR3 is TGTGCCAGCAGCCAAGATAGCAATCAGCCCCAGCATTTT.

The chain carries TRBV19 and TRBJ1-1; D is possibly TRBD1 (6 bases). Germline V gene lookup returns CDR1 LNHDA and CDR2 SQIVND (reference sequence). Trimming cost V 4 bases and J 6 bases, with 9 bases left between them. This CDR3 has 12 amino acids. This CDR3 is CASSKAGAEAFF. In DNA form, the CDR3 reads TGTGCCAGTAGTAAGGCAGGGGCTGAAGCTTTCTTT.

The chain recombines TRBV6-5 with TRBJ1-5; 9 bases agree with TRBD1. J gave up 4 bases and V 4 bases, and 8 bases lay outside the gene matches. Germline V gene data show CDR1 as MNHEY and CDR2 as SVGAGI. The CDR3 length is 16 residues. The CDR3, as DNA: TGTGCCAGCAGTTCCGGGACAGGGAGGTGGAATCAGCCCCAGCATTTT. It translates to CASSSGTGRWNQPQHF.

J is TRBJ2-7 and V is TRBV9; either TRBD1 or TRBD2 may supply D (7 bases each). Trimming removed 3 bases from V and 3 bases from J, with 13 bases in between. This CDR3 region has 14 residues. Germline values: CDR1 SGDLS, CDR2 YYNGEE. DNA of the CDR3: TGTGCCAGCAGCGAATCAGGGGGGGGCTACGAGCAGTACTTC. Its protein is CASSESGGGYEQYF.

V is TRBV7-8 and J is TRBJ2-5, with D possibly matching TRBD1 (5 bases). The CDR3 contains 16 residues. The ends were cut back, 3 bases at V and 10 bases at J, with 24 bases in the middle. Germline V gene sequence: CDR1 SGHVS, CDR2 FQNEAQ. The CDR3 spells CASSLGPRTPSRDQYF. The CDR3 DNA follows: TGTGCCAGCAGCTTGGGCCCCCGGACCCCCTCCAGGGACCAGTACTTC.

The J gene is TRBJ1-2, the V gene TRBV6-6, with D unresolved. V was shortened by 3 bases and J by 4 bases, with 15 bases between the two germline ends. The CDR3 loop spans 15 amino acids. Germline V gene lookup returns CDR1 MNHNY and CDR2 SVGAGI (reference sequence). The CDR3 is CASSYSQDLGYGYTF. The CDR3 bases are TGTGCCAGCAGTTATTCGCAGGATCTAGGCTATGGCTACACCTTC.

This clone was seen just once. The chain links TRBV7-2 to TRBJ2-2, with D perhaps given as TRBD1 or TRBD2 (6 bases each). Germline values: CDR1 SGHTA, CDR2 FQGNSA. Trimming left V 7 bases short and J 5 bases short, with 17 bases between. This CDR3 has 15 amino acids. CDR3: CASTITGTATGELFF. CDR3 sequence (DNA): TGTGCCAGCACTATTACAGGGACTGCAACCGGGGAGCTGTTTTTT.

This clone is a singleton in its sample. This chain uses TRBV27 with TRBJ1-6; TRBD1 matches 8 bases. CDR3 length: 17 residues. V lost 1 base and J lost 6; bases outside the gene matches: 8. Germline V CDR1 and CDR2: MNHEY, SMNVEV (reference sequence). The CDR3 spells CASSLFGQGGVNSPLHF. The CDR3 coding sequence is TGTGCCAGCAGTTTATTTGGACAGGGAGGGGTTAATTCACCCCTCCACTTT.

The sample holds one count of this clone. The chain carries TRBV5-1 and TRBJ2-1; D tentatively fits TRBD1 or TRBD2 (5 bases each). The V gene lost 2 bases and the J gene lost 0 bases, with 9 bases spanning the gap. The germline CDR1 and CDR2 sequences are SGHRS and YFSETQ. The CDR3 is 15 residues long. DNA of the CDR3: TGCGCCAGCAGCTTCGGGGACGACTCCTACAATGAGCAGTTCTTC. Amino acids: CASSFGDDSYNEQFF.

V and J are TRBV25-1 and TRBJ1-2; TRBD1 might be the D (5 bases). V lost 3 bases and J lost 0, with 11 bases in between. The V gene's germline CDR1 is MGHDK and CDR2 SYGVNS. The CDR3 has 15 amino acids. The chain's CDR3 is CASSERQKTNYGYTF. CDR3 in DNA: TGTGCCAGCAGTGAGAGACAGAAAACTAACTATGGCTACACCTTC.

The chain carries TRBV19 and TRBJ2-2; D unresolved. Germline CDR1 reads LNHDA; CDR2 reads SQIVND (reference sequence). This CDR3 comprises 16 residues. Trimming shortened V by 1 base and J by 4 bases, and 13 bases separated the two germline ends. In DNA form, the CDR3 reads TGTGCCAGTAGTATAGGCGCTACCTTAATCACCGGGGAGCTGTTTTTT. It specifies CASSIGATLITGELFF.

The table lists this clone with a count of one. Here the CDR3 reads CASSHYDRNNYGYTF. In DNA, the CDR3 is TGCGCCAGCAGTCACTATGACAGAAATAACTATGGCTACACCTTC. The chain uses TRBV23-1 and TRBJ1-2; maybe TRBD1 (5 bases). TRBV23-1 is an ORF, and what it does is uncertain. There are 15 residues in the CDR3. Deletions cut 3 bases from V and 1 base from J, with 12 bases between.

This chain uses TRBV18 with TRBJ2-3; possibly TRBD1 for D (6 bases). The CDR3 has 16 residues. Germline V gene data show CDR1 as KGHSH and CDR2 as LQKENI. The V and J ends lost 6 bases and 7 bases respectively, with 23 bases between them. In DNA form, the CDR3 reads TGTGCCAGCTCTCAGGGCGGCCAGAGGGGGACAAATACGCAGTATTTT. Its translation is CASSQGGQRGTNTQYF.

The genes are TRBV13 and TRBJ1-1; 12 nucleotides align to TRBD1. The CDR3 runs to 14 residues. Germline trimming cut 4 bases from V and 8 bases from J; bases unmatched to any gene: 5. The germline gives CDR1 PRHDT, CDR2 FYEKMQ (reference sequence). CDR3 region: CASSSGTGGFEAFF. The CDR3 nucleotides read TGTGCCAGCAGCTCCGGGACAGGGGGCTTCGAAGCTTTCTTT.

The chain employs TRBV25-1 and TRBJ1-2; D is uncertain. The length of the CDR3 is 15 residues. The germline V gene encodes CDR1 MGHDK and CDR2 SYGVNS. V lost 1 base, J lost 8 bases, and 17 bases lay in between. The DNA of the CDR3 is TGTGCCAGCAGTGAATTAAGGCCCGACTTCGAGGGCTACACCTTC. As protein: CASSELRPDFEGYTF.

The V and J genes are TRBV27 and TRBJ2-7; TRBD1 matches 8 bases. The V gene end was trimmed by 6 bases and the J gene end by 2 bases; junction bases not matched to a gene: 9. This CDR3 spans 15 amino acids. CDR1 and CDR2 (germline): MNHEY, SMNVEV (reference sequence). CDR3 coding DNA: TGTGCCAGCAGCCCCCTCCGGGACAGGCCCTACGAGCAGTACTTC. Its protein is CASSPLRDRPYEQYF.

The J gene is TRBJ2-1, the V gene TRBV12-5; 12 nucleotides align to TRBD2. V lost 3 bases and J lost 4; bases outside the gene matches: 16. The CDR3 length is 20 residues. Germline CDR1 LGHNT, CDR2 FRNRAP. CDR3 sequence (DNA): TGTGCTAGTGGTTTCCCCTCGAAGACTAGCGGGGGTGCCTTGTACAATGAGCAGTTCTTC. Translation: CASGFPSKTSGGALYNEQFF.

The chain couples TRBV10-1 to TRBJ2-3, with 14 bases fitting TRBD2. The V gene's germline CDR1 is WNHNN and CDR2 SYGVQD (reference sequence). The ends lost 6 bases at V and 2 bases at J; junction bases unmatched: 10. The CDR3 runs to 18 residues. CDR3 in amino acids: CASSAGTSGGLYTDTQYF. In nucleotides, the CDR3 is TGCGCCAGCAGCGCCGGGACTAGCGGGGGATTATACACAGATACGCAGTATTTT.

The chain couples TRBV19 to TRBJ1-1; no reliable D call. CDR3 size: 15 residues. Trimming removed 1 base from V and 8 bases from J, with 17 bases in between. Looked up from germline, CDR1 is LNHDA and CDR2 is SQIVND (reference sequence). CDR3 bases: TGTGCCAGTAGTATAGTCTTGAGGAGTAAGGCGGAAGCTTTCTTT. Translation: CASSIVLRSKAEAFF.